These 10 T cell receptor beta chains originate from one sample sequenced in a study of neoadjuvant anti-PD-1 for oral cavity cancer. TCRdb's copy holds only in-frame clones and misses some; the assay was immunoSEQ multiplex PCR. The table shows about 15,000 clones, with about 70% occurring only once. This specimen consisted of PBMCs, obtained before nivolumab (anti-PD-1) treatment. The receptors stem from a person aged 40-85 years with oral cavity squamous cell carcinoma.

The chain carries TRBV2 and TRBJ1-2; the D is unclear. CDR1 and CDR2 (germline): SNHLY, FYNNEI. V lost 2 bases to trimming and J lost 0 bases, with 10 bases between them. The CDR3 sequence is 15 residues long. The CDR3 sequence: CASSEQGKANYGYTF. CDR3 sequence (DNA): TGTGCCAGCAGTGAACAAGGGAAAGCTAACTATGGCTACACCTTC.

In nucleotides, the CDR3 is TGTGCCAGCAGCCGGGTGTCTAGCGGGGAGAATGAGCAGTTCTTC. This translates into CASSRVSSGENEQFF. The chain has TRBV5-8 and TRBJ2-1, with 9 bases fitting TRBD2. V dropped 4 bases and J dropped 7; count of bases not matched to a gene: 9. The germline CDR1 and CDR2 sequences are SGHTS and YDEGEE. The CDR3 length is 15 residues.

DNA of the CDR3: TGCGCCAGCAGCGCTAATCAGCGGGAGACCTACAATGAGCAGTTCTTC. It yields the protein CASSANQRETYNEQFF. The rearrangement joins TRBV5-1 to TRBJ2-1; TRBD2 matches at 8 bases. Germline V gene sequence: CDR1 SGHRS, CDR2 YFSETQ. The J segment lost 2 bases and the V segment lost 4 bases, leaving 8 bases of the junction unmatched. The CDR3 has 16 amino acids.

In this sample, this clone turned up a few times. This chain connects TRBV27 to TRBJ2-7, with D maybe TRBD1 (6 bases). This CDR3 comprises 13 residues. Trimming pared 5 bases from V and 4 bases from J, leaving 12 bases between. Germline V gene lookup returns CDR1 MNHEY and CDR2 SMNVEV (reference sequence). CDR3: CASSRPGTYEQYF. DNA for the CDR3: TGTGCCAGCAGTCGGCCTGGGACATACGAGCAGTACTTC.

Of note for this clone: The junction does not match germline at one end; this may be a read error. This sequence joins TRBV30 and TRBJ2-1, with D tentatively TRBD1 (6 bases). In germline, CDR1 is GTSNPN, CDR2 SVGIG (reference sequence). This CDR3 has 17 residues. The CDR3 nucleotides are TGTGCCTGGAGTGGTTACAAAGCGACAGGAGCATACAATGAGCGGTTCTTC. The encoded protein is CAWSGYKATGAYNERFF. Filled out from reference TRBV30 and TRBJ2-1, the complete variable domain reads SQTIHQWPATLVQPVGSPLSLECTVEGTSNPNLYWYRQAAGRGLQLLFYSVGIGQISSEVPQNLSASRPQDRQFILSSKKLLLSDSGFYLCAWSGYKATGAYNERFFGPGTRLTVL.

The gene calls are TRBV7-7 and TRBJ1-4; tentative D call: TRBD1 (6 bases). Trimming pared 4 bases from V and 4 bases from J, leaving 16 bases between. This CDR3 contains 16 residues. Germline V gene lookup returns CDR1 SSHAT and CDR2 FNYEAQ (reference sequence). In nucleotides, the CDR3 is TGTGCCAGCAGCTCCCTAAAACAGGGAATTAATGAAAAACTGTTTTTT. This gives the protein CASSSLKQGINEKLFF.

This clone was seen a handful of times. The chain has TRBV4-1 and TRBJ1-4, with D tentatively TRBD1 (6 bases). The germline V gene encodes CDR1 MGHRA and CDR2 YSYEKL. V shed 0 bases and J shed 4 bases, with 12 bases lying between them. CDR3 length equals 16 residues. CDR3 nucleotides: TGCGCCAGCAGCCAAGATTTACAGGGTGGTAATGAAAAACTGTTTTTT. This gives the protein CASSQDLQGGNEKLFF.

The chain couples TRBV27 to TRBJ2-5; D unresolved. The CDR3 runs to 12 residues. The V end was cut by 5 bases, the J end by 5 bases, with 9 bases between. CDR1 is MNHEY, CDR2 SMNVEV, per germline (reference sequence). CDR3 in amino acids: CASSHPGETQYF. The CDR3 region has the DNA TGTGCCAGCAGTCACCCTGGGGAGACCCAGTACTTC.

The chain's CDR3 is CASSPNPGTGVYEQYF. CDR3 DNA sequence: TGTGCCAGCAGTCCGAATCCCGGGACAGGGGTCTACGAGCAGTACTTC. The chain has TRBV28 and TRBJ2-7; 10 bases align to TRBD1. Germline assignment: CDR1 MDHEN and CDR2 SYDVKM. This CDR3 is built from 16 residues. J was trimmed by 3 bases and V by 5 bases; bases with no gene match: 10.

The rearrangement links TRBV5-5 to TRBJ2-5, with a possible D match to TRBD1 (6 bases). Trimming removed 3 bases at V and 3 bases at J, with 6 bases between. The V gene's germline CDR1 is SGHKS and CDR2 YYEKEE (reference sequence). The CDR3 length is 12 residues. The CDR3, as DNA: TGTGCCAGCAGCTGGACAGAAGAGACCCAGTACTTC. It translates to CASSWTEETQYF.